This TCR beta chain is drawn from a study of technical replicates of blood from several donors. Profiling relied on immunoSEQ multiplex PCR, and the TCRdb table lists in-frame clones only, not all of them. This repertoire shows some 81,000 clones, 90% to 95% found once; its top ten account for 0.25%. The CDR3 is 13 amino acids. V was clipped by 4 bases and J by 6 bases, with 15 bases between them. In germline, CDR1 is GTSNPN, CDR2 SVGIG (reference sequence). The gene calls are TRBV30 and TRBJ1-1, with a weak D call TRBD1 (5 bases). The specimen was T cells isolated from PBMCs. This TCR was sampled from a human donor in good health. CDR3 amino acids: CAWNLVGGSEAFF. In DNA form, the CDR3 reads TGTGCCTGGAATTTGGTTGGGGGGTCTGAAGCTTTCTTT.